This T cell receptor (beta chain) was profiled in a study of cytomegalovirus exposure and HLA in healthy donors. Background on the study: It was reported in a later analysis that the roughly 120 validation repertoires used the same platform as the roughly 640 first-cohort repertoires. Notes on the study in general: Within the roughly 120 validation repertoires, first-cohort TCR clusters tended to co-occur, according to a later analysis. In vitro testing confirmed a few CMV-associated chains as specific for CMV antigens.

On this clone itself: The antigen is undetermined.

Generated by immunoSEQ multiplex PCR, the TCRdb table keeps only in-frame clones and is missing some. The sample yields a few hundred thousand clones, around 90% seen once. Germline CDR1 is MNHNY and CDR2 is SVGAGI (reference sequence). V gave up 6 bases and J gave up 0 bases; unmatched junction bases: 1. CDR3 length: 13 residues. The specimen sequenced was PBMCs. This sequence joins TRBV6-6 and TRBJ1-1; 7 bases align to TRBD1. This TCR was recovered from a woman between 18 and 30 years old in good health and CMV-seronegative. CDR3: CASRDRLNTEAFF. CDR3 nucleotides: TGTGCCAGCAGGGACAGGCTGAACACTGAAGCTTTCTTT.